This T cell receptor (beta chain) was sequenced for a study of blood T cell repertoires in COVID-19. Across the study: Specimens from acute and convalescent COVID-19 originated in the United States, Italy and Spain. Sample material is recorded as cDNA or gDNA derived from T cells, B-cell-depleted T cells, or PBMCs.

Some clones are missing from TCRdb's copy, which holds only in-frame ones; the method was immunoSEQ multiplex PCR. The profile shows about 110,000 clones, around 82% of them singletons. CDR1 and CDR2 (germline): SGHRS, YFSETQ. With 0 bases removed from V and 4 bases from J, the gap between germline ends came to 10 bases. The CDR3 has 14 residues. The gene calls are TRBV5-1 and TRBJ2-5, with a weak D call TRBD2 (5 bases). The origin of this receptor is a human donor in a cohort sampled during active COVID-19. Material: peripheral blood. Written as DNA, the CDR3 is TGCGCCAGCAGCTTGGCGGGATACGCAGAGACCCAGTACTTC. Protein sequence: CASSLAGYAETQYF.